Sequencing of this T cell receptor beta chain was carried out in a study of T cells in tumors after PD-1 blockade. Study-wide context: Mean per blood sample: about 110,000 templates (about 21,000-270,000), 35,000 to 45,000 unique clonotypes.

CDR1 and CDR2 from the germline V gene are MNHEY and SVGEGT. Trimming took 5 bases from V and 4 from J; bases not matched to a gene: 8. This CDR3 contains 15 residues. The method was immunoSEQ multiplex PCR; TCRdb's version includes in-frame clones alone and lacks a portion of them. The sample has about 33,000 clones, 78% seen once. V and J are TRBV6-2 or TRBV6-3 and TRBJ2-1; 7 bases agree with TRBD2. The TCR was taken from a human donor with basal cell carcinoma. This material consisted of PBMCs, taken before anti-PD-1 treatment. The CDR3: CASSGKRGGYNEQFF. The CDR3 DNA is TGTGCCAGCAGTGGAAAGCGGGGAGGATACAATGAGCAGTTCTTC.